A selection of T cell receptor beta chains follows, all from one sample in a study of T cells in pancreatic ductal adenocarcinoma. Data came from immunoSEQ multiplex PCR; TCRdb stores just in-frame clones and leaves some out. This sample carries about 31,000 clones, about 92% of them seen once, and the ten largest clones take less than 2.5%. Input material: PBMCs. All receptors derive from a human donor with pancreatic ductal adenocarcinoma. Each CDR3 is given with its conserved first and last residue. D genes are given only for firm matches. Clone sizes are given selectively: once, few, many, or a class where the clone is expanded.

d_gene,j_gene,abundance,v_gene,len,CDR3nt,CDR3aa
.,TRBJ1-2,.,TRBV4-2,16,TGTGCCAGCAGCCAAGAAGGCGCAGGGCTGAGCTATGGCTACACCTTC,CASSQEGAGLSYGYTF
.,TRBJ1-1,.,TRBV4-2,12,TGTGCCAGCAGCAAATTGAGGGGGGAAGCTTTCTTT,CASSKLRGEAFF
TRBD1,TRBJ2-5,.,TRBV4-3,14,TGCGCCAGCAGCCAAGATAGACAGGGGTTGAGCCAGTACTTC,CASSQDRQGLSQYF
.,TRBJ2-7,.,TRBV2,13,TGTGCCAGCAGTTCTCCGTACCTCGGAGAGCAGTACTTC,CASSSPYLGEQYF
.,TRBJ2-7,.,TRBV5-1,16,TGCGCCAGCAGCGAATCCGGGACAAAGGGGACCTACGAGCAGTACTTC,CASSESGTKGTYEQYF
.,TRBJ2-7,once,TRBV29-1,12,TGCAGCGCCATCGGCCAGATCGACGAGCAGTACTTC,CSAIGQIDEQYF
.,TRBJ1-1,.,TRBV29-1,13,TGCAGCGTTGTTCGAGGTAGGGGCACTGAAGCTTTCTTT,CSVVRGRGTEAFF
TRBD2,TRBJ2-1,.,TRBV2,15,TGTGCCAGCAGAAGGGAACTAGCGGGAGAGAATGAGCAGTTCTTC,CASRRELAGENEQFF
TRBD1,TRBJ2-6,once,TRBV19,20,TGTGCCAGTAGTCCCAGACCAAATACAGGGGGCGCCTTTGGGGCCAACGTCCTGACTTTC,CASSPRPNTGGAFGANVLTF
.,TRBJ1-4,.,TRBV28,14,TGTGCCAGCAGCCCAGGACAAGGGGGTGAAAAACTGTTTTTT,CASSPGQGGEKLFF
.,TRBJ2-7,.,TRBV7-8,13,TGTGCCAGCAGCTCTGACAGGCCCGACGAGCAGTACTTC,CASSSDRPDEQYF
TRBD2,TRBJ2-4,once,TRBV4-1,15,TGCGCCAGCAGCCAAGATCGGACTAGCGGGACCTCTGAGTACTTC,CASSQDRTSGTSEYF
TRBD1,TRBJ1-2,.,TRBV4-2,16,TGTGCCAGCAGCCAATCGCTCGGAGACAGGGGTCGAGGCTACACCTTC,CASSQSLGDRGRGYTF
.,TRBJ2-2,.,TRBV19,14,TGTGCCAGTATCCTTAGCGGGAACACCGGGGAGCTGTTTTTT,CASILSGNTGELFF
TRBD2,TRBJ2-3,.,TRBV25-1,16,TGTGCCAGCAGTGAATATTCACTAGCGGGAGTGAATACGCAGTATTTT,CASSEYSLAGVNTQYF
.,TRBJ2-7,.,TRBV2,12,TGTGCCAGCAGCAGCCTCTCCTACGAGCAGTACTTC,CASSSLSYEQYF
TRBD1,TRBJ1-2,.,TRBV5-8,14,TGTGCCAGCAGCGGAGACAGGGTATACTATGGCTACACCTTC,CASSGDRVYYGYTF
TRBD1,TRBJ1-5,.,TRBV19,15,TGTGCCAGTAGTATAGACAGGGGGGTCAATCAGCCCCAGCATTTT,CASSIDRGVNQPQHF
.,TRBJ2-1,.,TRBV5-8,13,TGTGCCAGCAGCTTGAGCGCCTACAATGAGCAGTTCTTC,CASSLSAYNEQFF
.,TRBJ2-1,.,TRBV11-2,17,TGTGCCAGCAGCCCTGGAAAGGGACGCCGCTCCTACAATGAGCAGTTCTTC,CASSPGKGRRSYNEQFF
.,TRBJ2-7,.,TRBV6-6,16,TGTGCCAGCAGTTACGAGGTTCGAGGGGCTGCCTACGAGCAGTACTTC,CASSYEVRGAAYEQYF
.,TRBJ1-1,.,TRBV6-6,14,TGTGCCAGCAGTTTTCAGGGGCGGAACACTGAAGCTTTCTTT,CASSFQGRNTEAFF
.,TRBJ2-7,once,TRBV10-3,16,TGTGCCATCAGTCTTTCGGGGGGCAGGAGCTCCTACGAGCAGTACTTC,CAISLSGGRSSYEQYF
.,TRBJ1-1,.,TRBV11-2,17,TGTGCCAGCAGCCGCAATCCAGGTTGGACACAAAACACTGAAGCTTTCTTT,CASSRNPGWTQNTEAFF
.,TRBJ2-2,.,TRBV27,16,TGTGCCAGCAGTTTATCGATAGGGTTAGCAGTCGAGGAGCTGTTTTTT,CASSLSIGLAVEELFF
.,TRBJ2-7,.,TRBV6-6,14,TGTGCCAGCAGTTACTCCCAGGGGACCTACGAGCAGTACTTC,CASSYSQGTYEQYF
TRBD2,TRBJ2-5,few,TRBV2,18,TGTGCCAGCGTCCCGGGACTAGCGGGAGTGCGGTACCAAGAGACCCAGTACTTC,CASVPGLAGVRYQETQYF
.,TRBJ1-1,.,TRBV19,14,TGTGCCAGTACCCTACAGGGAGGTGGCACTGAAGCTTTCTTT,CASTLQGGGTEAFF
.,TRBJ2-7,.,TRBV6-5,14,TGTGCCAGCAGAGGGCTAGCACTGTCCTACGAGCAGTACTTC,CASRGLALSYEQYF
TRBD1,TRBJ1-1,.,TRBV11-2,13,TGTGCCAGCAGCTTGACAGGGGACACTGAAGCTTTCTTT,CASSLTGDTEAFF
TRBD2,TRBJ2-3,.,TRBV11-2,16,TGTGCCAGCAGCTCTCGTCTTGCGGGAGTGGGGGATACGCAGTATTTT,CASSSRLAGVGDTQYF
TRBD2,TRBJ2-3,.,TRBV25-1,16,TGTGCCAGCAGTGAAACGGGACTAGCGGGAGTTGATACGCAGTATTTT,CASSETGLAGVDTQYF
.,TRBJ1-5,.,TRBV7-9,12,TGTGCCAGCAGCACCTACCGGGGGCCCCAGCATTTT,CASSTYRGPQHF
.,TRBJ2-7,.,TRBV6-6,15,TGTGCCAGCAGTTACTCCCCGGGACGGGGCTACGAGCAGTACTTC,CASSYSPGRGYEQYF
.,TRBJ2-7,.,TRBV28,15,TGTGCCAGCAGTCCCCATAGGGGGGGAACCTACGAGCAGTACTTC,CASSPHRGGTYEQYF
.,TRBJ1-5,.,TRBV10-3,15,TGTGCCATCAGTGCAGGGGATTCAAGCAATCAGCCCCAGCATTTT,CAISAGDSSNQPQHF
TRBD2,TRBJ2-3,.,TRBV4-1,19,TGCGCCAGCAGCCGTATAGGGCTAGCGGGAGAGGGTTTGGCAGATACGCAGTATTTT,CASSRIGLAGEGLADTQYF
.,TRBJ2-7,.,TRBV15,15,TGTGCCACCAGCAGAGAAAAGGGCCTAACCTACGAGCAGTACTTC,CATSREKGLTYEQYF
.,TRBJ2-2,few,TRBV9,15,TGTGCCAGCAGCCCAAGAACAGCGAACACCGGGGAGCTGTTTTTT,CASSPRTANTGELFF
.,TRBJ2-1,.,TRBV18,14,TGTGCCAGCTCACTTAGACAGTCGGACAATGAGCAGTTCTTC,CASSLRQSDNEQFF
.,TRBJ1-1,.,TRBV5-1,14,TGCGCCAGCAGCTTGGAAGGGGGAAATACTGAAGCTTTCTTT,CASSLEGGNTEAFF